The 31 T cell receptor beta chains below were found in one sample sequenced in a study of blood T cell repertoires in COVID-19. The repertoire was sequenced with immunoSEQ multiplex PCR; TCRdb's copy has only in-frame clones and lacks some. The data show a few hundred thousand clones, around 85% seen once. Sequenced sample: peripheral blood. The origin of the receptors is a human donor in a cohort sampled during active COVID-19.

Note on this clone: The junction differs from germline at one of its ends, possibly a read error. This chain connects TRBV7-9 to TRBJ2-1; TRBD2 aligns across 13 bases. CDR1 and CDR2 from the germline V gene are SEHNR and FQNEAQ (reference sequence). The CDR3 length is 14 residues. The CDR3 DNA reads as TGTGCCAGCAGCTTAGGGACTAGCGGGAGAAGACCCGTCTTC. It yields the protein CASSLGTSGRRPVF.

The CDR3 DNA reads as TGTGCCAGCAGCCTGAGACTAGCGGGGCTTCACGAGCAGTACTTC. This sequence encodes CASSLRLAGLHEQYF. This chain links TRBV9 with TRBJ2-7; 11 bases are shared with TRBD2. The V gene's germline CDR1 is SGDLS and CDR2 YYNGEE. The trim removed 4 bases at V and 5 bases at J, leaving 8 bases unmatched. There are 15 residues in the CDR3.

The chain uses TRBV5-4 and TRBJ2-1; 7 bases are a match to TRBD2. The CDR3 consists of 17 residues. After removal of 0 bases from V and 5 bases from J, the junction contained 11 bases not matched to a gene. Germline CDR1 is SGHNT and CDR2 is YYREEE (reference sequence). CDR3 residues: CASSLAPWDYLDNEQFF. The CDR3 nucleotides are TGTGCCAGCAGCTTGGCCCCGTGGGACTACCTAGACAATGAGCAGTTCTTC.

This clone was observed a single time. The V call is TRBV19, the J call TRBJ2-1; 10 bases are shared with TRBD2. CDR1 LNHDA and CDR2 SQIVND come from the germline V gene (reference sequence). The CDR3 has 14 amino acids. The V segment lost 2 bases and the J segment 5 bases; nucleotides outside the gene matches: 0. CDR3 loop: CASSILAGDNEQFF. CDR3 sequence (DNA): TGTGCCAGTAGTATACTAGCGGGAGACAATGAGCAGTTCTTC.

This clone was counted a few times. This chain connects TRBV4-2 to TRBJ1-6; a weak D match, TRBD1 (5 bases). Trimming shortened V by 4 bases and J by 8 bases, and 12 bases separated the two germline ends. Germline-derived CDR1 and CDR2 are LGHNA and YNFKEQ. The CDR3 loop spans 14 amino acids. CDR3 DNA: TGTGCCAGCAGCCGGGCAGGGCTTGATTCACCCCTCCACTTT. Translation gives CASSRAGLDSPLHF.

V and J are TRBV2 and TRBJ1-2; the D gene is possibly TRBD1 (6 bases). The CDR3 runs 15 residues. Trimming removed 7 bases at V and 7 bases at J, with 22 bases between. Germline CDR1 and CDR2: SNHLY and FYNNEI. CDR3 DNA: TGTGCCAGCATCGCCCCCGGGGGGCAGGGCTCTGGCTACACCTTC. This sequence encodes CASIAPGGQGSGYTF. The whole variable domain, filled in from reference TRBV2 and TRBJ1-2, reads EPEVTQTPSHQVTQMGQEVILRCVPISNHLYFYWYRQILGQKVEFLVSFYNNEISEKSEIFDDQFSVERPDGSNFTLKIRSTKLEDSAMYFCASIAPGGQGSGYTFGSGTRLTVV.

A few counts support this clone. This chain joins TRBV19 and TRBJ1-4; tentatively, D is TRBD1 (6 bases). Germline V gene sequence: CDR1 LNHDA, CDR2 SQIVND (reference sequence). The V and J ends lost 7 bases and 10 bases respectively, with 22 bases between them. There are 15 residues in the CDR3. The chain's CDR3 is CASTPMWTVVGKLFF. CDR3 nucleotides: TGTGCCAGTACCCCCATGTGGACAGTAGTCGGAAAACTGTTTTTT.

This chain connects TRBV13 to TRBJ2-3; TRBD2 matches at 10 bases. The CDR3 has 18 residues. The junction had 9 bases not matched to a gene; V was cut back by 0 bases and J by 3 bases. From germline, CDR1 is PRHDT and CDR2 FYEKMQ (reference sequence). CDR3 region: CASSLGRASGSLTDTQYF. The DNA of the CDR3 is TGTGCCAGCAGCTTAGGGCGGGCTAGCGGGAGTCTGACAGATACGCAGTATTTT.

The chain recombines TRBV12-2 with TRBJ2-7; TRBD2 is the table's D call and was not checked against the DNA. TRBV12-2 is listed as a pseudogene. The CDR3 is 18 residues long. The CDR3 loop reads CASRSTYDDGLAGNEQYF. CDR3 in DNA: TGTGCAAGTCGCTCTACATACGACGATGGACTAGCGGGAAACGAGCAGTACTTC.

The chain employs TRBV19 and TRBJ1-5; weak D call: TRBD1 (6 bases). Germline CDR1 is LNHDA and CDR2 is SQIVND (reference sequence). The CDR3 is 17 amino acids. Trimming removed 5 bases from V and 6 bases from J, with 23 bases in between. The CDR3 sequence: CASSSLGARGKIQPQHF. The CDR3 DNA reads as TGTGCCAGTAGTTCACTAGGGGCCAGGGGAAAGATTCAGCCCCAGCATTTT.

Remarks on this clone: Other nucleotide sequences in the sample specify the same CDR3. This chain joins TRBV5-6 and TRBJ2-5; a weak D match, TRBD1 (5 bases). Trimming cost V 1 base and J 4 bases, with 5 bases left between them. CDR3 size: 12 residues. Germline V lookup: CDR1 SGHDT, CDR2 YYEEEE. In DNA form, the CDR3 reads TGTGCCAGCAGCTTGACAGGAGAGACCCAGTACTTC. Protein sequence: CASSLTGETQYF. The complete variable domain, with remaining parts taken from reference TRBV5-6 and TRBJ2-5, reads DAGVTQSPTHLIKTRGQQVTLRCSPKSGHDTVSWYQQALGQGPQFIFQYYEEEERQRGNFPDRFSGHQFPNYSSELNVNALLLGDSALYLCASSLTGETQYFGPGTRLLVL.

CDR3 amino acids: CASSSDRAGEQYF. The CDR3 nucleotides read TGTGCCAGCAGCTCAGACAGGGCTGGCGAGCAGTACTTC. J is TRBJ2-7 and V is TRBV12-3 or TRBV12-4; 7 nucleotides align to TRBD1. The V segment lost 6 bases and the J segment 6 bases; nucleotides outside the gene matches: 8. CDR3 size: 13 residues.

The chain recombines TRBV7-9 with TRBJ2-7; no reliable D call. The germline V gene encodes CDR1 SEHNR and CDR2 FQNEAQ (reference sequence). V dropped 2 bases and J dropped 0 bases, with 11 bases sitting between them. CDR3 length: 15 amino acids. The CDR3 nucleotides are TGTGCCAGCAGCTTATTCGAGGTACTCTCCTACGAGCAGTACTTC. Amino acid sequence: CASSLFEVLSYEQYF.

The chain links TRBV29-1 to TRBJ2-1, with D perhaps TRBD2 (5 bases). CDR1 and CDR2 from the germline V gene are SQVTM and ANQGSEA. CDR3 length equals 13 residues. Trimming cost V 5 bases and J 4 bases, with 12 bases left between them. The chain's CDR3 is CSVRGSGYNEQFF. The CDR3 coding sequence is TGCAGCGTTCGTGGGAGTGGGTACAATGAGCAGTTCTTC.

The chain employs TRBV6-4 and TRBJ2-7; 16 bases are a match to TRBD2. V gave up 7 bases and J gave up 6 bases; unmatched junction bases: 18. CDR1 MRHNA and CDR2 SNTAGT come from the germline V gene. The CDR3 totals 19 residues. The CDR3 is CASTGTSGRALPVELEQYF. The CDR3 region has the DNA TGTGCCAGCACCGGGACTAGCGGGAGGGCCTTACCTGTCGAGCTCGAGCAGTACTTC.

V and J are TRBV10-3 and TRBJ2-1; TRBD2 agrees at 9 bases. V gave up 8 bases and J gave up 0 bases; unmatched junction bases: 20. Germline V gene data show CDR1 as ENHRY and CDR2 as SYGVKD. The CDR3 contains 20 residues. The DNA for the CDR3 is TGTGCCATCGGTCTTTTTGGGGCAGTTAGAGCGGGGGGCTCCTACAATGAGCAGTTCTTC. This translates into CAIGLFGAVRAGGSYNEQFF.

The V gene is TRBV7-2, the J gene TRBJ1-6; possibly TRBD1 for D (5 bases). Germline CDR1 SGHTA, CDR2 FQGNSA. The V and J ends lost 2 bases and 7 bases respectively, with 9 bases between them. The CDR3 contains 14 residues. In DNA form, the CDR3 reads TGTGCCAGCAGCTTAAGGCAGGGCAATTCACCCCTCCACTTT. Protein sequence: CASSLRQGNSPLHF.

This clone was detected once. This rearrangement joins TRBV24-1 to TRBJ1-1; TRBD1 aligns across 10 bases. Trimming took 5 bases from V and 5 from J; bases not matched to a gene: 7. The CDR3 length is 15 residues. The germline V gene encodes CDR1 KGHDR and CDR2 SFDVKD. This CDR3 reads CATSAPGQGRTEAFF. As DNA, the CDR3 is TGTGCCACCAGTGCCCCGGGACAGGGGCGGACTGAAGCTTTCTTT.

This sequence joins TRBV7-3 and TRBJ1-1; 8 nucleotides line up with TRBD1. The ends lost 5 bases at V and 3 bases at J; junction bases unmatched: 11. CDR1 is SGHTA and CDR2 is FQGTGA in the germline V gene. The CDR3 extends over 16 amino acids. The CDR3 nucleotides read TGTGCCAGCAGCCATCGCCCCAGGGGGCCGGACACTGAAGCTTTCTTT. Its protein is CASSHRPRGPDTEAFF.

This clone was detected a few times. The chain recombines TRBV27 with TRBJ1-2, with TRBD1 matching 8 bases. The junction had 7 bases not matched to a gene; V was cut back by 11 bases and J by 8 bases. This CDR3 has 11 amino acids. CDR1 and CDR2 from the germline V gene are MNHEY and SMNVEV (reference sequence). CDR3 sequence reads: CAVRQGMGYTF. CDR3 in DNA: TGTGCCGTCAGACAGGGGATGGGCTACACCTTC.

The V gene is TRBV6-6, the J gene TRBJ2-3; 11 nucleotides agree with TRBD2. CDR3 length: 15 residues. The V and J ends lost 7 bases and 6 bases, in that order; junction bases with no gene match: 9. Germline V lookup: CDR1 MNHNY, CDR2 SVGAGI (reference sequence). The CDR3 here is CASKILGLAADTQYF. CDR3 nucleotide sequence: TGTGCCAGCAAGATCCTGGGACTAGCGGCGGATACGCAGTATTTT.

The chain uses TRBV28 and TRBJ2-1; D may be TRBD1 (6 bases). CDR3 length: 18 residues. Trimming took 5 bases from V and 3 from J, leaving 23 bases between them. In germline, CDR1 is MDHEN, CDR2 SYDVKM. The DNA of the CDR3 is TGTGCCAGCAGTACCCGGGCCTCAGGGGTCTTCCGCTACAATGAGCAGTTCTTC. Its translation is CASSTRASGVFRYNEQFF.

This chain joins TRBV5-1 and TRBJ2-2, with 9 bases lining up with TRBD2. The V and J ends lost 6 bases and 5 bases, in that order; junction bases with no gene match: 20. The CDR3 has 19 residues. Germline V gene sequence: CDR1 SGHRS, CDR2 YFSETQ. Here the CDR3 reads CASTARTQAGGMGTGELFF. DNA of the CDR3: TGCGCCAGCACCGCTAGGACCCAAGCGGGAGGAATGGGGACCGGGGAGCTGTTTTTT.

This clone was observed once. The chain combines TRBV6-6 with TRBJ2-7; D remains unclear. The germline CDR1 and CDR2 sequences are MNHNY and SVGAGI (reference sequence). Trimming took off 2 bases at V and 0 bases at J, with 14 bases between the two ends. This CDR3 is built from 16 residues. The CDR3 region is CASSYPRSDSSYEQYF. CDR3 nucleotides: TGTGCCAGCAGTTACCCCCGGAGTGATAGCTCCTACGAGCAGTACTTC.

The chain is built from TRBV6-2 or TRBV6-3 and TRBJ1-5; TRBD1 is a possible D gene (5 bases). Trimming shortened V by 5 bases and J by 0 bases, and 11 bases separated the two germline ends. Per the germline V gene, CDR1 is MNHEY and CDR2 is SVGEGT. This CDR3 has 15 residues. CDR3 in amino acids: CASSTRGSSNQPQHF. The CDR3 bases are TGTGCCAGCAGTACACGGGGGTCTAGCAATCAGCCCCAGCATTTT.

The chain recombines TRBV7-2 with TRBJ2-2; tentatively, D is TRBD1 (6 bases). The germline V gene encodes CDR1 SGHTA and CDR2 FQGNSA. This CDR3 region has 15 residues. Trimming shortened V by 5 bases and J by 2 bases, and 12 bases separated the two germline ends. CDR3 region: CASSPDRRNTGELFF. The DNA of the CDR3 is TGTGCCAGCAGCCCCGACAGGAGAAACACCGGGGAGCTGTTTTTT.

The V and J genes are TRBV5-4 and TRBJ1-3; a possible D gene is TRBD1 (6 bases). CDR3 length: 15 amino acids. Germline values: CDR1 SGHNT, CDR2 YYREEE (reference sequence). V was trimmed by 4 bases and J by 3 bases, leaving 14 bases between them. Written as DNA, the CDR3 is TGTGCCAGCAGCACTCCGACAGGAATTGGAAACACCATATATTTT. Its protein is CASSTPTGIGNTIYF.

The sample holds a few counts of this clone. The J gene is TRBJ1-2, the V gene TRBV27; possible D gene TRBD1, 6 bases. The CDR3 spans 15 residues. V was clipped by 4 bases and J by 4 bases, with 16 bases between them. Germline V lookup: CDR1 MNHEY, CDR2 SMNVEV (reference sequence). CDR3 bases: TGTGCCAGCAGTTCCCGATCTCAGGGGTCCTATGGCTACACCTTC. Amino acids: CASSSRSQGSYGYTF.

Of note for this clone: Within the sample, other DNA sequences also encode this same CDR3. This chain connects TRBV30 to TRBJ2-7; the match to TRBD2 covers 13 bases. The length of the CDR3 is 14 residues. Germline V CDR1 and CDR2: GTSNPN, SVGIG (reference sequence). With V trimmed by 4 bases and J by 3 bases, 3 bases remained unmatched. This CDR3 reads CAWTGLAGVYEQYF. The DNA of the CDR3 is TGTGCCTGGACCGGACTAGCGGGAGTCTACGAGCAGTACTTC.

The J gene is TRBJ1-2, the V gene TRBV19, with TRBD1 as a possible D gene (5 bases). This CDR3 spans 15 amino acids. V was pared by 3 bases and J by 4 bases, with 15 bases between. Germline CDR1 LNHDA, CDR2 SQIVND (reference sequence). The CDR3 DNA is TGTGCCAGTAGTATCCGCTTGGGGCTTGGCTATGGCTACACCTTC. This encodes CASSIRLGLGYGYTF.

The chain couples TRBV9 to TRBJ2-4; 8 bases are a match to TRBD1. The length of the CDR3 is 16 residues. The V and J ends lost 4 bases and 1 base, in that order; junction bases with no gene match: 7. The germline V gene has CDR1 SGDLS and CDR2 YYNGEE. The CDR3 DNA reads as TGTGCCAGCAGCTCGCAGGGGGCGAGTGCCAAAAACATTCAGTACTTC. Protein: CASSSQGASAKNIQYF.